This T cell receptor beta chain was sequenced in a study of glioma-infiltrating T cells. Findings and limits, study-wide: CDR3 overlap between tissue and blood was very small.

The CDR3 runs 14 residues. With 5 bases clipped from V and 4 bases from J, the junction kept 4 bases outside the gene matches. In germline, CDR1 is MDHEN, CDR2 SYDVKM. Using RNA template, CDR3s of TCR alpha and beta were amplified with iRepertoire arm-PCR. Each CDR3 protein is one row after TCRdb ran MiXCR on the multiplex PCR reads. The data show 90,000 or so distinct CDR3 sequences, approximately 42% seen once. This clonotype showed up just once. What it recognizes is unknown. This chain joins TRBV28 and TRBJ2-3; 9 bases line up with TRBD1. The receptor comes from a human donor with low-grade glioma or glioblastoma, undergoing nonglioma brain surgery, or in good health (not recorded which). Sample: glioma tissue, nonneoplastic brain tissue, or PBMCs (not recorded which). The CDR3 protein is CASSGDRDADTQYF. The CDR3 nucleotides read TGTGCCAGCAGTGGGGACAGGGATGCAGATACGCAGTATTTT. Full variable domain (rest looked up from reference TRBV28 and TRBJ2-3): DVKVTQSSRYLVKRTGEKVFLECVQDMDHENMFWYRQDPGLGLRLIYFSYDVKMKEKGDIPEGYSVSREKKERFSLILESASTNQTSMYLCASSGDRDADTQYFGPGTRLTVL.